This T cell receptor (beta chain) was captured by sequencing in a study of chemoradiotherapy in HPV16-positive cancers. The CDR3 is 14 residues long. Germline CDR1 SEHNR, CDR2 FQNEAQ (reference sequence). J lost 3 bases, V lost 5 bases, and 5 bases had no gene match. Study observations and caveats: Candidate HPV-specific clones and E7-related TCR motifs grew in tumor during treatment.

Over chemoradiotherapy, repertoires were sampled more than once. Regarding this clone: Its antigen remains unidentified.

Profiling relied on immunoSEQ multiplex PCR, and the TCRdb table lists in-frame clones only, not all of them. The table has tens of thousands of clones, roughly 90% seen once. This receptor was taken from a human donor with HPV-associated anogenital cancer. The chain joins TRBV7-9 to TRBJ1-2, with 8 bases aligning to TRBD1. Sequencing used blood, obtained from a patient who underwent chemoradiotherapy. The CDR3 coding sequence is TGTGCCAGCAGCAAGGACAGGGTTGACTATGGCTACACCTTC. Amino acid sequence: CASSKDRVDYGYTF.